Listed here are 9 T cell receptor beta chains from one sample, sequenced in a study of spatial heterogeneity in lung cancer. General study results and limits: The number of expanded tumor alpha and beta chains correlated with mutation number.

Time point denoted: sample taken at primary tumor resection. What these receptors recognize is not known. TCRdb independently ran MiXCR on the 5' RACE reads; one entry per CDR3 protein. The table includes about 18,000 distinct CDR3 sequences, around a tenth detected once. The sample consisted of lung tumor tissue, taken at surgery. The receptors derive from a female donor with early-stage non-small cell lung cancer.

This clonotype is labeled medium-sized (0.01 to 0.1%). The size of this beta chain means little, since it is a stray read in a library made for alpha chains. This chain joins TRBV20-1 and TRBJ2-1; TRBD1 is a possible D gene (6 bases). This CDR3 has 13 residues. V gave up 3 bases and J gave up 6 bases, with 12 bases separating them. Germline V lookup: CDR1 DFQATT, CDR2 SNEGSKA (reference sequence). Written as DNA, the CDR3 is TGCAGTGCTAGGTGGACAGTTCTCAATGAGCAGTTCTTC. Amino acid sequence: CSARWTVLNEQFF.

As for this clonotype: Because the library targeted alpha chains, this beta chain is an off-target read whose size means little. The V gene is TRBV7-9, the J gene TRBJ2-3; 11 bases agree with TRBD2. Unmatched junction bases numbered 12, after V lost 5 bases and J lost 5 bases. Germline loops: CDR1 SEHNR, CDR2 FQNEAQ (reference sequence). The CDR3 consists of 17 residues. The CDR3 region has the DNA TGTGCCAGCAGCCGCTTGACTAGCGGGGTTAAAAAAGATACGCAGTATTTT. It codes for CASSRLTSGVKKDTQYF.

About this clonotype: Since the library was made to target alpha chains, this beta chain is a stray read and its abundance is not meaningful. CDR3 DNA: TGTGCCAGCAGCTTAGCTTTTGGCTCCCTGAACACCGGGGAGCTGTTTTTT. Its protein product is CASSLAFGSLNTGELFF. The genes are TRBV7-2 and TRBJ2-2; D remains unclear. This CDR3 spans 17 amino acids. Germline V gene sequence: CDR1 SGHTA, CDR2 FQGNSA. V was trimmed by 0 bases and J by 1 base, leaving 12 bases between them.

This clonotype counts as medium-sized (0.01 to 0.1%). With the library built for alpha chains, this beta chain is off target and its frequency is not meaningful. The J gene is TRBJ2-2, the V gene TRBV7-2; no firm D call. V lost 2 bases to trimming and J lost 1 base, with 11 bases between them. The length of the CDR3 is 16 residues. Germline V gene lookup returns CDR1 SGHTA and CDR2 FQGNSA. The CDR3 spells CASSLMRLKNTGELFF. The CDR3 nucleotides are TGTGCCAGCAGCTTAATGCGTCTTAAGAACACCGGGGAGCTGTTTTTT.

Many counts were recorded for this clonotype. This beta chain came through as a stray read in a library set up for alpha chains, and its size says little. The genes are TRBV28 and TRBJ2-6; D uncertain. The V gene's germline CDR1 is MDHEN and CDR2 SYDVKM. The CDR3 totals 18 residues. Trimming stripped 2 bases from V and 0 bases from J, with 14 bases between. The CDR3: CASSLAGQLASGANVLTF. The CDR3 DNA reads TGTGCCAGCAGTTTAGCCGGGCAGCTTGCCTCTGGGGCCAACGTCCTGACTTTC. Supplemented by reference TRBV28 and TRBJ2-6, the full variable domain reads DVKVTQSSRYLVKRTGEKVFLECVQDMDHENMFWYRQDPGLGLRLIYFSYDVKMKEKGDIPEGYSVSREKKERFSLILESASTNQTSMYLCASSLAGQLASGANVLTFGAGSRLTVL.

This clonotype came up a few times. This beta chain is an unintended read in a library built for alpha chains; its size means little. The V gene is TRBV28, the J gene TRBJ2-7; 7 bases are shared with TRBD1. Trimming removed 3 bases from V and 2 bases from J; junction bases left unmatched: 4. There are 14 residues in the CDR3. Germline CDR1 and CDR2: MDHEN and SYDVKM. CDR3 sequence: CASSLTGQAYEQYF. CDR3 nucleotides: TGTGCCAGCAGTTTGACAGGACAGGCCTACGAGCAGTACTTC.

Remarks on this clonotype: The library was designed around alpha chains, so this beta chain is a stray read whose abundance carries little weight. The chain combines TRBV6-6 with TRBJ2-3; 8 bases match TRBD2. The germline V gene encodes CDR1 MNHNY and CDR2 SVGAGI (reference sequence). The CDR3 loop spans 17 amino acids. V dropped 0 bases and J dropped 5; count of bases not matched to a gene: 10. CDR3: CASSYSTGGGLQDTQYF. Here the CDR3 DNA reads TGTGCCAGCAGTTACTCCACGGGCGGGGGGCTTCAAGATACGCAGTATTTT.

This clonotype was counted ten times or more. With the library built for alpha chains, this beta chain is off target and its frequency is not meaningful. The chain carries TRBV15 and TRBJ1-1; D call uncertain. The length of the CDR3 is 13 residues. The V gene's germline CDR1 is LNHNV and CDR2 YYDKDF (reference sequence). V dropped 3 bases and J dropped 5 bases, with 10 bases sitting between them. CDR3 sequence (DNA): TGTGCCACCAGCAGGTCTCAAGTGACTGAAGCTTTCTTT. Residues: CATSRSQVTEAFF.

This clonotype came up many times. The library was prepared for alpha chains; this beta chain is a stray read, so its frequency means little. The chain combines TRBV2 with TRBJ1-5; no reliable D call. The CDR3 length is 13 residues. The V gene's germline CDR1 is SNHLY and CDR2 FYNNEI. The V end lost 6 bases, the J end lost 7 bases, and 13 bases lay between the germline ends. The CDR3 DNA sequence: TGTGCCAGCAGCTCTGGCTGGAGCCAGCCCCAGCATTTT. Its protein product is CASSSGWSQPQHF.